This entry is about one TCR beta chain. The data are from a study of blood T cell repertoires in COVID-19. Sequenced by immunoSEQ multiplex PCR; TCRdb stores in-frame clones only, minus some. The sample comprises some 99,000 clones, nearly 85% of which are singletons, and 6.5% to 8% rests with the top ten. The TCR comes from a woman in her fifties or sixties with acute or convalescent COVID-19. The sequenced material came from peripheral blood.

The CDR3 reads CASSTQGRGETQYF. Here the CDR3 DNA reads TGCGCCAGCAGTACCCAGGGTAGGGGAGAGACCCAGTACTTC. The chain links TRBV5-1 to TRBJ2-5; weak D call: TRBD1 (5 bases). Germline V gives CDR1 SGHRS, CDR2 YFSETQ. CDR3 size: 14 residues. V lost 5 bases, J lost 4 bases, and 15 bases lay in between.